Listed here are 27 T cell receptor beta chains from one sample, sequenced in a study of OX40 agonist ivuxolimab in advanced cancers. Sequencing used immunoSEQ multiplex PCR; TCRdb keeps in-frame clones, though not all of them. The data show 15,000 to 20,000 clones, around two thirds seen once. Sequencing used CD4+ or CD8+ T cells sorted from blood, obtained in a trial of the OX40 agonist ivuxolimab. Receptors were obtained from an adult with an advanced solid tumor such as melanoma, head and neck, liver or kidney cancer.

V and J are TRBV10-3 and TRBJ2-1; the D is unclear. Germline CDR1 and CDR2: ENHRY and SYGVKD. Trimming shortened V by 3 bases and J by 8 bases, and 5 bases separated the two germline ends. The CDR3 spans 11 residues. The CDR3 protein is CAISEHDEQFF. The DNA of the CDR3 is TGTGCCATCAGTGAACATGATGAGCAGTTCTTC.

The J gene is TRBJ1-6, the V gene TRBV4-1; 9 bases line up with TRBD1. The germline V gene encodes CDR1 MGHRA and CDR2 YSYEKL. With V trimmed by 3 bases and J by 9 bases, 12 bases remained unmatched. The CDR3 has 17 residues. In DNA form, the CDR3 reads TGCGCCAGCAGCCAGCCGGACAGGGGCCCTATAGGTTCACCCCTCCACTTT. This encodes CASSQPDRGPIGSPLHF.

The rearrangement joins TRBV29-1 to TRBJ2-1; 9 bases fit TRBD1. CDR1 and CDR2 (germline): SQVTM, ANQGSEA. The CDR3 contains 16 residues. The J segment lost 3 bases and the V segment lost 6 bases, leaving 12 bases of the junction unmatched. In DNA form, the CDR3 reads TGCAGCGTCCTAATGGGGGGACAGGGTTTCTACAATGAGCAGTTCTTC. Its translation: CSVLMGGQGFYNEQFF.

This clone has a handful of counts. The chain is built from TRBV12-5 and TRBJ1-5, with TRBD1 as a possible D gene (5 bases). Trimming removed 2 bases from V and 2 bases from J, with 13 bases in between. Germline V gene lookup returns CDR1 LGHNT and CDR2 FRNRAP. This CDR3 is 16 amino acids long. This CDR3 reads CASGLSGGRGNQPQHF. CDR3 nucleotide sequence: TGTGCTAGTGGTTTGTCGGGGGGTAGAGGCAATCAGCCCCAGCATTTT.

This clone was found a few times. The chain joins TRBV27 to TRBJ2-2; no clear D gene. Per the germline V gene, CDR1 is MNHEY and CDR2 is SMNVEV (reference sequence). V lost 4 bases and J 7 bases, leaving 7 bases between the germline ends. The CDR3 covers 12 residues. This chain's CDR3 is CASSWRGGELFF. The DNA of the CDR3 is TGTGCCAGCAGTTGGCGAGGCGGGGAGCTGTTTTTT.

This rearrangement joins TRBV18 to TRBJ1-3; TRBD1 is a possible D gene (6 bases). Between the trimmed V and J ends, which lost 0 bases and 5 bases, there was a span of 11 bases. Germline CDR1 KGHSH, CDR2 LQKENI. CDR3 size: 15 residues. The CDR3 DNA sequence: TGTGCCAGCTCACCACCGGCACAGGGTAGAAACACCATATATTTT. Its protein product is CASSPPAQGRNTIYF.

This clone was recorded only once. V is TRBV7-6 and J is TRBJ1-3; D possibly corresponds to TRBD1 (6 bases). Germline V gene data show CDR1 as SGHVS and CDR2 as FNYEAQ. V was clipped by 6 bases and J by 4 bases, with 13 bases between them. The CDR3 contains 14 residues. The DNA of the CDR3 is TGTGCCAGCAGTTTAACAGGGTCCGGAAACACCATATATTTT. This gives the protein CASSLTGSGNTIYF.

This clone turned up a few times. This chain uses TRBV27 with TRBJ2-7; 11 bases are shared with TRBD1. Germline CDR1 reads MNHEY; CDR2 reads SMNVEV (reference sequence). The CDR3 sequence is 13 residues long. Trimming cost V 5 bases and J 6 bases; bases outside gene matches: 3. In DNA, the CDR3 is TGTGCCAGCAGTCTAGGGACAGGGGGCGAGCAGTACTTC. Protein sequence: CASSLGTGGEQYF.

This clone has only one observation. The rearrangement uses TRBV29-1 and TRBJ1-2; 9 bases align to TRBD1. Unmatched junction bases numbered 5, after V lost 4 bases and J lost 5 bases. The V gene's germline CDR1 is SQVTM and CDR2 ANQGSEA. This CDR3 spans 13 amino acids. Here the CDR3 reads CSVGTGDHYGYTF. CDR3 sequence (DNA): TGCAGCGTTGGGACAGGGGACCATTATGGCTACACCTTC.

J is TRBJ1-4 and V is TRBV7-9; D is ambiguous. V was trimmed by 1 base and J by 6 bases, leaving 6 bases between them. Germline V CDR1 and CDR2: SEHNR, FQNEAQ (reference sequence). The CDR3 consists of 13 residues. CDR3 DNA: TGTGCCAGCAGCTTAGATCCGGATGAAAAACTGTTTTTT. Protein product: CASSLDPDEKLFF.

This clone has a handful of counts. V usage is TRBV5-4 and J usage is TRBJ2-7, with a weak D call TRBD2 (6 bases). This CDR3 contains 12 residues. Trimming stripped 0 bases from V and 6 bases from J, with 7 bases between. Germline lookup yields CDR1 SGHNT and CDR2 YYREEE (reference sequence). The CDR3: CASSLEGGEQYF. In DNA form, the CDR3 reads TGTGCCAGCAGCTTGGAGGGAGGCGAGCAGTACTTC.

The chain joins TRBV27 to TRBJ2-3, with TRBD1 matching over 10 bases. The CDR3 length is 15 residues. Trimming removed 3 bases from V and 4 bases from J; junction bases left unmatched: 4. The V gene's germline CDR1 is MNHEY and CDR2 SMNVEV (reference sequence). In DNA form, the CDR3 reads TGTGCCAGCAGTTTCGGGACAGGGGCTGCAGATACGCAGTATTTT. Residues: CASSFGTGAADTQYF.

J is TRBJ2-7 and V is TRBV5-4; D is uncertain. CDR1 is SGHNT, CDR2 YYREEE, per germline (reference sequence). Between the trimmed V and J ends, which lost 0 bases and 3 bases, there was a span of 4 bases. The CDR3 covers 12 residues. The chain's CDR3 is CASSLGYYEQYF. The CDR3 DNA follows: TGTGCCAGCAGCTTGGGATACTACGAGCAGTACTTC.

The gene calls are TRBV14 and TRBJ2-1; 10 bases map to TRBD2. This CDR3 has 18 residues. V shed 1 base, J shed 3 bases, and the junction held 9 bases outside the gene matches. CDR1 is SGHDN and CDR2 is FVKESK in the germline V gene. The CDR3 loop reads CASSQGGSGGAGYNEQFF. The DNA of the CDR3 is TGTGCCAGCAGCCAAGGTGGGAGCGGGGGGGCCGGCTACAATGAGCAGTTCTTC.

The chain links TRBV7-9 to TRBJ2-7, with TRBD2 identical over 11 bases. Looked up from germline, CDR1 is SEHNR and CDR2 is FQNEAQ (reference sequence). This CDR3 has 13 amino acids. The J segment lost 6 bases and the V segment lost 7 bases, leaving 5 bases of the junction unmatched. The CDR3 is CASNPSGGLEQYF. Written as DNA, the CDR3 is TGTGCCAGCAACCCTAGCGGGGGGCTCGAGCAGTACTTC.

V is TRBV7-2 and J is TRBJ2-1; 9 bases align to TRBD1. Looked up from germline, CDR1 is SGHTA and CDR2 is FQGNSA. CDR3 size: 16 residues. Trimming cost V 1 base and J 9 bases; bases outside gene matches: 10. CDR3 sequence: CASSLEVGTGIGEQFF. Here the CDR3 DNA reads TGTGCCAGCAGCTTAGAGGTAGGGACAGGGATCGGTGAGCAGTTCTTC.

The genes are TRBV9 and TRBJ2-2, with 9 bases that match TRBD1. The germline CDR1 and CDR2 sequences are SGDLS and YYNGEE. Trimming cost V 3 bases and J 3 bases; bases outside gene matches: 9. This CDR3 has 17 residues. CDR3 amino acids: CASSASRQGGDTGELFF. DNA for the CDR3: TGTGCCAGCAGCGCTAGCCGACAGGGGGGAGACACCGGGGAGCTGTTTTTT.

Within the sample, this clone is medium-sized. The chain couples TRBV6-5 to TRBJ2-7, with 8 bases lining up with TRBD2. CDR3 length equals 12 residues. Germline V gene lookup returns CDR1 MNHEY and CDR2 SVGAGI. Unmatched junction bases numbered 6, after V lost 10 bases and J lost 4 bases. In DNA, the CDR3 is TGTGCCACCCGGGGGGGGCAATACGAGCAGTACTTC. It codes for CATRGGQYEQYF.

This chain uses TRBV10-2 with TRBJ2-7; TRBD1 agrees at 8 bases. The CDR3 length is 14 residues. V was clipped by 6 bases and J by 2 bases; unmatched bases: 6. The germline gives CDR1 WSHSY, CDR2 SAAADI. The CDR3 nucleotides are TGCGCCAGCAGCCGGACAGGGAACCCCTACGAGCAGTACTTC. Protein sequence: CASSRTGNPYEQYF.

This chain joins TRBV30 and TRBJ1-1, with D possibly TRBD1 on 6 matching bases. Germline lookup yields CDR1 GTSNPN and CDR2 SVGIG (reference sequence). Trimming cost V 1 base and J 7 bases, with 13 bases left between them. This CDR3 is built from 13 residues. DNA for the CDR3: TGTGCCTGGAGTGCGGGGGGCGCAGATGAAGCTTTCTTT. Translated: CAWSAGGADEAFF. Filled out from reference TRBV30 and TRBJ1-1, the complete variable domain reads SQTIHQWPATLVQPVGSPLSLECTVEGTSNPNLYWYRQAAGRGLQLLFYSVGIGQISSEVPQNLSASRPQDRQFILSSKKLLLSDSGFYLCAWSAGGADEAFFGQGTRLTVV.

The chain joins TRBV2 to TRBJ2-2; D not resolved. This CDR3 is built from 12 residues. V lost 6 bases and J lost 4, with 6 bases in between. Germline assignment: CDR1 SNHLY and CDR2 FYNNEI. The CDR3 reads CASSLSTGELFF. The CDR3 DNA follows: TGTGCCAGCAGCTTAAGCACCGGGGAGCTGTTTTTT.

This clone is deemed medium-sized. DNA of the CDR3: TGTGCCAGCTCACCACCGAACAGCATGAACACTGAAGCTTTCTTT. Its translation is CASSPPNSMNTEAFF. J is TRBJ1-1 and V is TRBV18; D unclear. Germline V gives CDR1 KGHSH, CDR2 LQKENI. The germline V and J ends were trimmed by 0 bases and 0 bases, with 8 bases remaining between them. This CDR3 comprises 15 residues.

This clone is classed as medium-sized. The CDR3 nucleotides read TGTGCCAGCAGCTTCGGGACAGGAAACAGCTACGAGCAGTACTTC. It encodes CASSFGTGNSYEQYF. The chain has TRBV11-3 and TRBJ2-7; 8 bases map to TRBD1. CDR3 size: 15 residues. CDR1 and CDR2 (germline): SGHNT, YENEEA. V shed 3 bases, J shed 3 bases, and the junction held 7 bases outside the gene matches.

This chain uses TRBV4-1 with TRBJ1-4; 7 bases map to TRBD1. CDR1 MGHRA and CDR2 YSYEKL come from the germline V gene. Losses at the gene ends were 2 bases for V and 6 bases for J; bases not matched to a gene: 6. The CDR3 loop spans 15 amino acids. CDR3 loop: CASSQRTGDYEKLFF. DNA for the CDR3: TGCGCCAGCAGCCAAAGGACAGGCGATTATGAAAAACTGTTTTTT.

The genes are TRBV5-3 and TRBJ1-4; D remains unclear. TRBV5-3 is labeled an ORF, and its function is uncertain. Trimming cost V 8 bases and J 1 base, with 9 bases left between them. The CDR3 loop spans 13 amino acids. DNA of the CDR3: TGTGCCAGCAGCCCCGGAACTAATGAAAAACTGTTTTTT. This codes for CASSPGTNEKLFF.

The chain couples TRBV28 to TRBJ2-1, with D tentatively TRBD1 (7 bases). V shed 4 bases and J shed 8 bases, with 21 bases lying between them. The CDR3 has 16 amino acids. CDR1 MDHEN and CDR2 SYDVKM come from the germline V gene. Here the CDR3 reads CASSSNPARGVDEQFF. CDR3 in DNA: TGTGCCAGCAGTTCAAACCCGGCCAGGGGGGTGGATGAGCAGTTCTTC.

The chain has TRBV2 and TRBJ1-2, with TRBD1 matching over 7 bases. Germline V gene lookup returns CDR1 SNHLY and CDR2 FYNNEI. The CDR3 runs to 14 residues. J gave up 1 base and V 4 bases, and 3 bases lay outside the gene matches. In DNA, the CDR3 is TGTGCCAGCAGTGGGGACAGCCTTAACTATGGCTACACCTTC. Translation gives CASSGDSLNYGYTF.